A single sample gave rise to the 30 T cell receptor beta chains below, sequenced in a study of cytomegalovirus exposure and HLA in healthy donors. The PCR ran on 60 Vbeta and 13 Jbeta primers. Profiled with immunoSEQ multiplex PCR; TCRdb holds only in-frame clones, not every one. The sample lists over 150,000 clones, around 79% occurring once. The sequenced sample consisted of PBMCs. These receptors came from a man aged 25-45 years in good health and CMV-seropositive.

The chain links TRBV30 to TRBJ2-6, with TRBD1 as a possible D gene (5 bases). The V gene's germline CDR1 is GTSNPN and CDR2 SVGIG (reference sequence). Trimming removed 7 bases at V and 0 bases at J, with 7 bases between. CDR3 length: 13 residues. The CDR3 is CASDSSGANVLTF. CDR3 bases: TGTGCCTCCGACAGCTCTGGGGCCAACGTCCTGACTTTC.

The DNA for the CDR3 is TGTGCCAGTAGTATAGATCGAGGGACTAGCGGCACAATGCCGCAGTTCTTC. Protein: CASSIDRGTSGTMPQFF. V gene TRBV19 combines with J gene TRBJ2-1, with 11 bases fitting TRBD2. In germline, CDR1 is LNHDA, CDR2 SQIVND (reference sequence). There are 17 residues in the CDR3. The V segment lost 0 bases and the J segment 12 bases; nucleotides outside the gene matches: 13.

This chain's CDR3 is CASSQDGWGTGVDYEQYF. The CDR3 DNA reads TGCGCCAGCAGCCAAGATGGTTGGGGGACAGGGGTAGACTACGAGCAGTACTTC. The V gene is TRBV4-1, the J gene TRBJ2-7; 10 nucleotides align to TRBD1. Germline V gene sequence: CDR1 MGHRA, CDR2 YSYEKL. V shed 0 bases, J shed 3 bases, and the junction held 11 bases outside the gene matches. This CDR3 has 18 amino acids.

CDR3 coding DNA: TGTGCCAGCAGCCCTAGCGGGAGGGGGTCCTACAATGAGCAGTTCTTC. Translation: CASSPSGRGSYNEQFF. The chain recombines TRBV7-8 with TRBJ2-1; TRBD2 aligns across 12 bases. The V gene end was trimmed by 5 bases and the J gene end by 1 base; junction bases not matched to a gene: 3. CDR1 is SGHVS and CDR2 is FQNEAQ in the germline V gene. This CDR3 is built from 16 residues. The full variable domain, completed using reference TRBV7-8 and TRBJ2-1, is GAGVSQSPRYKVAKRGQDVALRCDPISGHVSLFWYQQALGQGPEFLTYFQNEAQLDKSGLPSDRFFAERPEGSVSTLKIQRTQQEDSAVYLCASSPSGRGSYNEQFFGPGTRLTVL.

V is TRBV5-1 and J is TRBJ1-3, with 7 bases aligning to TRBD1. Germline trimming cut 3 bases from V and 0 bases from J; bases unmatched to any gene: 3. The CDR3 sequence is 15 residues long. Germline CDR1 is SGHRS and CDR2 is YFSETQ. The CDR3 loop reads CASSSGQHSGNTIYF. As DNA, the CDR3 is TGCGCCAGCAGCTCGGGACAGCACTCTGGAAACACCATATATTTT.

In this sample, this clone turned up once. The gene calls are TRBV30 and TRBJ1-3; possibly TRBD1 for D (6 bases). This CDR3 has 14 residues. The germline V gene encodes CDR1 GTSNPN and CDR2 SVGIG (reference sequence). The V and J ends lost 3 bases and 1 base respectively, with 10 bases between them. The CDR3 DNA is TGTGCCTGGAGCCAAGGACAGTCTGGAAACACCATATATTTT. It yields the protein CAWSQGQSGNTIYF.

The rearrangement joins TRBV27 to TRBJ2-3; 11 bases are shared with TRBD2. The CDR3 loop spans 16 amino acids. The ends lost 6 bases at V and 1 base at J; junction bases unmatched: 6. Germline V gives CDR1 MNHEY, CDR2 SMNVEV (reference sequence). The chain's CDR3 is CASSNAGLAGTDTQYF. Here the CDR3 DNA reads TGTGCCAGCAGCAATGCGGGACTAGCGGGCACAGATACGCAGTATTTT.

This chain uses TRBV7-8 with TRBJ2-5, with D perhaps TRBD1 (5 bases). Judging by the DNA end, TRBJ2-7 fits better; the J call may be wrong. This CDR3 is 14 amino acids long. Germline loops: CDR1 SGHVS, CDR2 FQNEAQ. DNA for the CDR3: TGTGCCAGCAGCTTACAGGGCCTCTCCTACGAGCAGTACTTC. This translates into CASSLQGLSYEQYF.

This sequence joins TRBV30 and TRBJ1-2; D is uncertain. Germline V CDR1 and CDR2: GTSNPN, SVGIG (reference sequence). The CDR3 runs 10 residues. Trimming pared 8 bases from V and 8 bases from J, leaving 12 bases between. The chain's CDR3 is CASFGEGYTF. CDR3 sequence (DNA): TGTGCCAGTTTCGGGGAAGGCTACACCTTC. The full variable domain, with the rest looked up from reference TRBV30 and TRBJ1-2, is SQTIHQWPATLVQPVGSPLSLECTVEGTSNPNLYWYRQAAGRGLQLLFYSVGIGQISSEVPQNLSASRPQDRQFILSSKKLLLSDSGFYLCASFGEGYTFGSGTRLTVV.

The gene calls are TRBV6-6 and TRBJ1-2; 7 bases are a match to TRBD1. With V trimmed by 0 bases and J by 4 bases, 8 bases remained unmatched. CDR1 is MNHNY, CDR2 SVGAGI, per germline (reference sequence). The CDR3 covers 16 residues. Here the CDR3 DNA reads TGTGCCAGCAGTTACTCTTCGGTAGGGGGCATCTATGGCTACACCTTC. This encodes CASSYSSVGGIYGYTF.

The chain links TRBV5-4 to TRBJ1-2, with a tentative D call TRBD1 (5 bases). This CDR3 comprises 14 residues. Germline V CDR1 and CDR2: SGHNT, YYREEE (reference sequence). V was clipped by 6 bases and J by 3 bases, with 15 bases between them. This chain's CDR3 is CASTTAGGDYGYTF. CDR3 nucleotide sequence: TGTGCCAGCACAACCGCGGGAGGGGACTATGGCTACACCTTC.

The chain links TRBV25-1 to TRBJ1-3, with a tentative D call TRBD1 (6 bases). V lost 5 bases and J lost 3, with 14 bases in between. CDR1 and CDR2 from the germline V gene are MGHDK and SYGVNS. The CDR3 spans 15 residues. In DNA, the CDR3 is TGTGCCAGCAGTAGGGGGGGGGCCGATGGAAACACCATATATTTT. Translated: CASSRGGADGNTIYF. Filled out from reference TRBV25-1 and TRBJ1-3, the complete variable domain reads EADIYQTPRYLVIGTGKKITLECSQTMGHDKMYWYQQDPGMELHLIHYSYGVNSTEKGDLSSESTVSRIRTEHFPLTLESARPSHTSQYLCASSRGGADGNTIYFGEGSWLTVV.

V is TRBV4-1 and J is TRBJ1-3, with a tentative D call TRBD1 (6 bases). The CDR3 contains 15 residues. In germline, CDR1 is MGHRA, CDR2 YSYEKL. V gave up 4 bases and J gave up 0 bases, with 10 bases separating them. CDR3 loop: CASSRPTGSGNTIYF. The CDR3 nucleotides are TGCGCCAGCAGCCGCCCGACAGGCTCTGGAAACACCATATATTTT.

V is TRBV11-2 and J is TRBJ2-7; perhaps TRBD1 as D (7 bases). In germline, CDR1 is SGHAT, CDR2 FQNNGV. The CDR3 contains 15 residues. Trimming removed 0 bases from V and 5 bases from J, with 14 bases in between. CDR3 nucleotide sequence: TGTGCCAGCAGCTTAGATCCAGGGGGGTATCACGAGCAGTACTTC. This encodes CASSLDPGGYHEQYF. The whole variable domain, filled in from reference TRBV11-2 and TRBJ2-7, reads EAGVAQSPRYKIIEKRQSVAFWCNPISGHATLYWYQQILGQGPKLLIQFQNNGVVDDSQLPKDRFSAERLKGVDSTLKIQPAKLEDSAVYLCASSLDPGGYHEQYFGPGTRLTVT.

V gene TRBV7-9 combines with J gene TRBJ2-2; TRBD1 matches 7 bases. J lost 6 bases, V lost 5 bases, and 6 bases had no gene match. The CDR3 covers 14 residues. Per the germline V gene, CDR1 is SEHNR and CDR2 is FQNEAQ (reference sequence). CDR3 protein: CASSPQGVAGELFF. CDR3 nucleotides: TGTGCCAGCAGCCCGCAGGGGGTGGCCGGGGAGCTGTTTTTT.

The gene calls are TRBV7-2 and TRBJ1-2, with D perhaps TRBD1 (5 bases). Germline CDR1 is SGHTA and CDR2 is FQGNSA. This CDR3 region has 16 residues. The germline V and J ends were trimmed by 7 bases and 7 bases, with 25 bases remaining between them. CDR3 region: CASTLDLVRGKSGYTF. For the CDR3, the DNA is TGTGCCAGCACTCTTGACTTGGTCCGGGGGAAAAGTGGCTACACCTTC.

In this sample, this clone turned up a few times. V gene TRBV4-1 combines with J gene TRBJ2-1; a possible D gene is TRBD1 (7 bases). V lost 1 base and J 0 bases, leaving 13 bases between the germline ends. Germline V gene lookup returns CDR1 MGHRA and CDR2 YSYEKL. The CDR3 spans 17 residues. CDR3 DNA: TGCGCCAGCAGCCAAGGGACTCAGGGGGGCTCCTACAATGAGCAGTTCTTC. The encoded protein is CASSQGTQGGSYNEQFF.

The rearrangement links TRBV6-1 to TRBJ2-6; no clear D gene. Trimming pared 4 bases from V and 2 bases from J, leaving 9 bases between. There are 15 residues in the CDR3. Per the germline V gene, CDR1 is MNHNS and CDR2 is SASEGT. In DNA form, the CDR3 reads TGTGCCAGCAGTGTAATAGCAGCTGGGGCCAACGTCCTGACTTTC. Translated: CASSVIAAGANVLTF.

The V call is TRBV27, the J call TRBJ2-1, with D tentatively TRBD1 (5 bases). The CDR3 totals 15 residues. The ends were cut back, 6 bases at V and 2 bases at J, with 14 bases in the middle. Germline V CDR1 and CDR2: MNHEY, SMNVEV (reference sequence). The chain's CDR3 is CASSPMGPPYNEQFF. Written as DNA, the CDR3 is TGTGCCAGCAGCCCGATGGGGCCTCCCTACAATGAGCAGTTCTTC.

This chain uses TRBV18 with TRBJ1-3, with D tentatively TRBD1 (5 bases). There are 16 residues in the CDR3. Deletions cut 4 bases from V and 0 bases from J, with 13 bases between. Germline V gene lookup returns CDR1 KGHSH and CDR2 LQKENI. CDR3 region: CASSRGIQGSGNTIYF. CDR3 in DNA: TGTGCCAGCTCACGGGGAATTCAGGGCTCTGGAAACACCATATATTTT.

Comment on this clone: The sample has other DNA sequences that encode this CDR3 too. This chain connects TRBV4-3 to TRBJ1-2, with D possibly being TRBD1 (5 bases). The CDR3 is made up of 14 amino acids. V was clipped by 0 bases and J by 4 bases, with 9 bases between them. CDR1 and CDR2 from the germline V gene are LGHNA and YSLEER. The CDR3 protein is CASSQDRGVYGYTF. CDR3 sequence (DNA): TGCGCCAGCAGCCAAGATCGGGGGGTCTATGGCTACACCTTC.

The chain joins TRBV9 to TRBJ1-6; D gene unclear. CDR1 is SGDLS and CDR2 is YYNGEE in the germline V gene. This CDR3 contains 16 residues. Trimming shortened V by 0 bases and J by 8 bases, and 15 bases separated the two germline ends. CDR3 loop: CASSVGGRGTDSPLHF. CDR3 nucleotides: TGTGCCAGCAGCGTAGGAGGACGGGGAACTGATTCACCCCTCCACTTT.

The chain recombines TRBV7-8 with TRBJ2-7, with 7 bases that match TRBD2. V lost 5 bases and J lost 3; bases outside the gene matches: 10. From germline, CDR1 is SGHVS and CDR2 FQNEAQ. CDR3 length: 15 residues. The CDR3 is CASSLTIGGSYEQYF. CDR3 nucleotides: TGTGCCAGCAGCCTCACTATCGGGGGGAGCTACGAGCAGTACTTC.

This clone was counted only a few times. The rearrangement links TRBV4-1 to TRBJ2-3; TRBD2 matches at 9 bases. V gave up 1 base and J gave up 9 bases; unmatched junction bases: 11. CDR3 length equals 16 residues. The germline gives CDR1 MGHRA, CDR2 YSYEKL. CDR3 in DNA: TGCGCCAGCAGCCAAGGTGAGGCTAGCGGGGCATGGACGCAGTATTTT. Translated: CASSQGEASGAWTQYF.

This chain connects TRBV7-2 to TRBJ1-2; tentatively, D is TRBD1 (5 bases). Trimming took 2 bases from V and 4 from J, leaving 20 bases between them. This CDR3 region has 17 residues. Germline CDR1 SGHTA, CDR2 FQGNSA. CDR3 sequence: CASSLRLLSTGVYGYTF. CDR3 sequence (DNA): TGTGCCAGCAGCTTAAGGCTATTGTCCACGGGGGTCTATGGCTACACCTTC.

The rearrangement joins TRBV7-2 to TRBJ1-5; the D gene is possibly TRBD1 (5 bases). The V gene lost 6 bases and the J gene lost 6 bases, with 18 bases spanning the gap. The V gene's germline CDR1 is SGHTA and CDR2 FQGNSA. The CDR3 runs to 15 residues. CDR3 sequence (DNA): TGTGCCAGCAGTCCCGGGTGGGGGGTTGCTCAGCCCCAGCATTTT. Residues: CASSPGWGVAQPQHF.

The chain employs TRBV30 and TRBJ2-7; TRBD1 agrees at 7 bases. J was trimmed by 3 bases and V by 1 base; bases with no gene match: 3. Germline V lookup: CDR1 GTSNPN, CDR2 SVGIG (reference sequence). The CDR3 sequence is 13 residues long. The CDR3 DNA sequence: TGTGCCTGGAGTGGGGACAGCCACTACGAGCAGTACTTC. Residues: CAWSGDSHYEQYF.

The genes are TRBV2 and TRBJ2-1; 8 bases are shared with TRBD2. The CDR3 loop spans 15 amino acids. The germline V gene encodes CDR1 SNHLY and CDR2 FYNNEI. The J segment lost 2 bases and the V segment lost 6 bases, leaving 6 bases of the junction unmatched. The CDR3 DNA reads as TGTGCCAGCAGGGAGGGACTAGGAGCCTACAATGAGCAGTTCTTC. Residues: CASREGLGAYNEQFF. Variable domain in full (rest from reference TRBV2 and TRBJ2-1): EPEVTQTPSHQVTQMGQEVILRCVPISNHLYFYWYRQILGQKVEFLVSFYNNEISEKSEIFDDQFSVERPDGSNFTLKIRSTKLEDSAMYFCASREGLGAYNEQFFGPGTRLTVL.

V gene TRBV11-2 combines with J gene TRBJ2-5; D might be TRBD2 (6 bases). The CDR3 runs 13 residues. Germline V gene sequence: CDR1 SGHAT, CDR2 FQNNGV. The germline V and J ends were trimmed by 1 base and 5 bases, with 8 bases remaining between them. The CDR3 DNA is TGTGCCAGCAGCTTAGCGGGGAGGGAGACCCAGTACTTC. It encodes CASSLAGRETQYF.

This rearrangement joins TRBV10-2 to TRBJ2-7; 7 bases are a match to TRBD1. The germline CDR1 and CDR2 sequences are WSHSY and SAAADI. Unmatched junction bases numbered 6, after V lost 7 bases and J lost 0 bases. The CDR3 totals 14 residues. As DNA, the CDR3 is TGCGCCAGCACTTCGGGACAGAGCTCCTACGAGCAGTACTTC. Its protein product is CASTSGQSSYEQYF.